A single sample is the source of the 9 T cell receptor beta chains below, sequenced in a study of CD8+ T cells in alopecia areata. The treatment here: oral pan-JAK inhibitor, 5-10 mg twice daily. The sequencing template was cDNA reverse transcribed from extracted RNA. Some clones are missing from TCRdb's copy, which holds only in-frame ones; the method was immunoSEQ multiplex PCR. There are 200,000 to 250,000 clones in the sample; around 65% occur only once, and around 4.3% lies in the top ten. The sequences come from CD4+ T cells sorted from blood, collected at week 4, from a patient treated with tofacitinib. The receptors derive from a human donor with alopecia areata.

The chain combines TRBV28 with TRBJ2-5; possible D gene TRBD1, 5 bases. With 6 bases removed from V and 4 bases from J, the gap between germline ends came to 12 bases. This CDR3 contains 13 residues. Germline V gene sequence: CDR1 MDHEN, CDR2 SYDVKM. CDR3 region: CASSPAGLETQYF. Here the CDR3 DNA reads TGTGCCAGCAGCCCCGCAGGGCTAGAGACCCAGTACTTC.

The chain combines TRBV2 with TRBJ1-5; D ambiguous. Germline-derived CDR1 and CDR2 are SNHLY and FYNNEI. Trimming took off 4 bases at V and 0 bases at J, with 7 bases between the two ends. CDR3 length equals 14 residues. CDR3 sequence: CASSGVYSNQPQHF. The CDR3 DNA reads as TGTGCCAGCAGTGGGGTATATAGCAATCAGCCCCAGCATTTT.

The genes are TRBV5-1 and TRBJ2-5; D might be TRBD2 (5 bases). The length of the CDR3 is 19 residues. The V end lost 4 bases, the J end lost 5 bases, and 30 bases lay between the germline ends. Germline assignment: CDR1 SGHRS and CDR2 YFSETQ. CDR3 sequence reads: CASSLWPTREGPGKETQYF. The CDR3 region has the DNA TGCGCCAGCAGCCTGTGGCCCACGAGAGAGGGCCCGGGGAAGGAGACCCAGTACTTC. Drawing the rest from reference TRBV5-1 and TRBJ2-5, the complete variable domain is KAGVTQTPRYLIKTRGQQVTLSCSPISGHRSVSWYQQTPGQGLQFLFEYFSETQRNKGNFPGRFSGRQFSNSRSEMNVSTLELGDSALYLCASSLWPTREGPGKETQYFGPGTRLLVL.

The CDR3 DNA sequence: TGTGCCAGCAGCACCGACCGGGATCTTGGGGAAGCTTTCTTT. It encodes CASSTDRDLGEAFF. The chain couples TRBV11-1 to TRBJ1-1, with D hard to call. Trimming left V 5 bases short and J 8 bases short, with 18 bases between. Germline CDR1 and CDR2: SGHAT and FQDESV (reference sequence). CDR3 length: 14 residues.

The rearrangement links TRBV30 to TRBJ1-6; no definite D call. Trimming stripped 0 bases from V and 5 bases from J, with 11 bases between. Germline lookup yields CDR1 GTSNPN and CDR2 SVGIG (reference sequence). The CDR3 is 15 residues long. This chain's CDR3 is CAWSVQGTHNSPLHF. CDR3 bases: TGTGCCTGGAGTGTACAAGGAACTCATAATTCACCCCTCCACTTT.

The chain combines TRBV29-1 with TRBJ2-1, with 7 bases fitting TRBD1. Germline values: CDR1 SQVTM, CDR2 ANQGSEA. The CDR3 has 13 residues. Losses at the gene ends were 6 bases for V and 6 bases for J; bases not matched to a gene: 8. The CDR3 loop is CSVDREYGNEQFF. The CDR3 DNA follows: TGCAGCGTCGACAGGGAGTATGGCAATGAGCAGTTCTTC.

The chain carries TRBV5-1 and TRBJ2-5, with 10 bases lining up with TRBD1. This CDR3 is 14 amino acids long. The germline V gene encodes CDR1 SGHRS and CDR2 YFSETQ. V lost 3 bases, J lost 4 bases, and 3 bases stayed unmatched. The CDR3: CASSSGTGAETQYF. The CDR3 coding sequence is TGCGCCAGCAGCTCGGGGACAGGGGCAGAGACCCAGTACTTC.

This chain links TRBV25-1 with TRBJ1-1, with D hard to call. CDR3 length: 11 amino acids. Germline V gives CDR1 MGHDK, CDR2 SYGVNS. Trimming left V 3 bases short and J 4 bases short, with 3 bases between. The CDR3, as DNA: TGTGCCAGCAGTGAGACCACTGAAGCTTTCTTT. It codes for CASSETTEAFF.

The V call is TRBV4-3, the J call TRBJ1-1, with D maybe TRBD1 (6 bases). The CDR3 contains 15 residues. With 4 bases removed from V and 0 bases from J, the gap between germline ends came to 12 bases. Germline CDR1 is LGHNA and CDR2 is YSLEER. The chain's CDR3 is CASSLGGSMNTEAFF. The DNA for the CDR3 is TGCGCCAGCAGCCTGGGGGGCAGCATGAACACTGAAGCTTTCTTT.